This T cell receptor (beta chain) derives from a study of T cells after yellow fever vaccination. This CDR3 comprises 15 residues. Germline V gene sequence: CDR1 SGHRS, CDR2 YFSETQ. V gave up 1 base and J gave up 0 bases; unmatched junction bases: 2. Synthesis of TCR cDNA relied on 5'RACE template switching, which attached a universal primer site and UMIs. In TCRdb, the 5' RACE reads were re-called with MiXCR into one record per CDR3 protein. This repertoire shows some 600,000 distinct CDR3 sequences, over 9% found once; its top ten account for about 15%. Concerning this clonotype: The antigen is undetermined.

General study results and limits: The study found a weaker secondary response that peaked faster, day 5 versus 15. Contaminants from the bulk population, in the form of abundant clonotypes, could be found in FACS-sorted repertoires. There was a small share of clonotypes that showed up in both the CD4 and CD8 compartments.

Sequencing was performed on PBMCs, taken on the day of the yellow fever booster vaccination. The chain employs TRBV5-1 and TRBJ2-5; 8 bases are shared with TRBD2. This sequence was found in a man aged 25-45 years who received the YFV17D yellow fever vaccine. CDR3 region: CASSLQRGYQETQYF. DNA of the CDR3: TGCGCCAGCAGCTTGCAGCGGGGGTACCAAGAGACCCAGTACTTC.